Sequencing of this T cell receptor beta chain was carried out in a study of CD8 T cells in Susac syndrome. With random hexamers, reverse transcription was performed on 0.5 to 1 ug of RNA. The CDR3 of TCR beta was amplified by immunoSEQ multiplex PCR across 54 Vbeta and 13 Jbeta. TCRdb called the immunoSEQ multiplex PCR reads again in MiXCR, with one record for every CDR3 protein. This table holds approximately 200,000 distinct CDR3 sequences, 90% to 95% found once. This clonotype was observed a few times. Germline V gene sequence: CDR1 SGDLS, CDR2 YYNGEE. The CDR3 sequence is 15 residues long. The ends lost 0 bases at V and 4 bases at J; junction bases unmatched: 3.

The sequence was obtained from a human donor with multiple sclerosis. The material sequenced was CD4+ T cells from PBMCs. V gene TRBV9 combines with J gene TRBJ2-1; 8 bases are shared with TRBD2. CDR3: CASSVGSGGYNEQFF. The CDR3 DNA follows: TGTGCCAGCAGCGTAGGGAGCGGGGGTTACAATGAGCAGTTCTTC.